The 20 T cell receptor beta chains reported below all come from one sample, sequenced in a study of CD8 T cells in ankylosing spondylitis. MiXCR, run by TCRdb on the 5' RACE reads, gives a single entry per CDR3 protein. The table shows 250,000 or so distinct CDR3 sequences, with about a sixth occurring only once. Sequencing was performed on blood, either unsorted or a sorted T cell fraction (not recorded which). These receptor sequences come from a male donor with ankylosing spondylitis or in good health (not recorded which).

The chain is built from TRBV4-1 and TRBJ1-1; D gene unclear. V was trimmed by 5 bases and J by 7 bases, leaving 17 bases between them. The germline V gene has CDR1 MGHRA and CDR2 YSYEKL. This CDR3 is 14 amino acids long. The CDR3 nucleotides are TGCGCCAGCAGCGTGGGGTCCGTTGGGTATGAAGCTTTCTTT. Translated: CASSVGSVGYEAFF.

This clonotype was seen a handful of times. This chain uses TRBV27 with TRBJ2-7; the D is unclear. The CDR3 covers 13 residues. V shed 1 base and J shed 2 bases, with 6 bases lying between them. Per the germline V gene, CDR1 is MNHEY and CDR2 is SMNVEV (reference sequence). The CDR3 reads CASSLFRTYEQYF. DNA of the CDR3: TGTGCCAGCAGTTTATTCAGGACCTACGAGCAGTACTTC.

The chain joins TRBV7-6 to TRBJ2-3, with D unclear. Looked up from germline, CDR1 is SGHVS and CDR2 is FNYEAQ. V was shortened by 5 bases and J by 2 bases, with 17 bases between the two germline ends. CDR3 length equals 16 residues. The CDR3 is CASSQDPDRPTDTQYF. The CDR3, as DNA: TGTGCCAGCAGCCAAGACCCGGATCGACCCACAGATACGCAGTATTTT.

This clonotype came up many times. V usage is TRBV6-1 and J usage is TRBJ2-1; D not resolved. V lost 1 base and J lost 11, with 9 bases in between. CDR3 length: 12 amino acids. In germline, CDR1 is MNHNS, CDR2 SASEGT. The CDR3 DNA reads TGTGCCAGCAGTGAAGGCTTGGGCCAGCAGTTCTTC. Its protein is CASSEGLGQQFF.

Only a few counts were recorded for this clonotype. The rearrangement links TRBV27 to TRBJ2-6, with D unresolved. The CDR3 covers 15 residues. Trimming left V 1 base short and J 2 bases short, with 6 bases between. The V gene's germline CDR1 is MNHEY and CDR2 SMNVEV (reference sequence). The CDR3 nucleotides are TGTGCCAGCAGTTTATTTCGGGCTGGGGCCAACGTCCTGACTTTC. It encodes CASSLFRAGANVLTF.

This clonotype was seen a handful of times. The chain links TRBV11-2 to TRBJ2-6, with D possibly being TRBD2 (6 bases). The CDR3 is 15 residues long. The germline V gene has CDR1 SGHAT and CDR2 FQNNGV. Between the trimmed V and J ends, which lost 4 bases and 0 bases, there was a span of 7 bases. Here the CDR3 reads CASSSRGSGANVLTF. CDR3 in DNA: TGTGCCAGCAGCTCGCGGGGCTCTGGGGCCAACGTCCTGACTTTC.

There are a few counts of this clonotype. This CDR3 is CASSLFGSTEAFF. In nucleotides, the CDR3 is TGCGCCAGCAGCTTGTTCGGGAGCACTGAAGCTTTCTTT. The chain has TRBV5-1 and TRBJ1-1; D uncertain. The CDR3 has 13 amino acids. V was cut by 1 base and J by 4 bases, with 8 bases left in between. CDR1 and CDR2 (germline): SGHRS, YFSETQ.

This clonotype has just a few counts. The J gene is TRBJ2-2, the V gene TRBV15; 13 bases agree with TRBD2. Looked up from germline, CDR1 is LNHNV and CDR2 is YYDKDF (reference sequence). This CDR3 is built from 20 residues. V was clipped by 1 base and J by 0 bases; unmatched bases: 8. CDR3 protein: CATSRGRVLAGGPNTGELFF. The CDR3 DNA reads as TGTGCCACCAGCAGAGGGAGGGTACTAGCGGGAGGGCCGAACACCGGGGAGCTGTTTTTT.

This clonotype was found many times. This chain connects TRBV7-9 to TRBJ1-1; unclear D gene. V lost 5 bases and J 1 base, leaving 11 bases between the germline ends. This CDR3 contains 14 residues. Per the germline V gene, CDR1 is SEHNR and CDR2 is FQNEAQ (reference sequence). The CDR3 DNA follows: TGTGCCAGCAGCCCCGTCGGAGGGAACACTGAAGCTTTCTTT. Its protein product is CASSPVGGNTEAFF.

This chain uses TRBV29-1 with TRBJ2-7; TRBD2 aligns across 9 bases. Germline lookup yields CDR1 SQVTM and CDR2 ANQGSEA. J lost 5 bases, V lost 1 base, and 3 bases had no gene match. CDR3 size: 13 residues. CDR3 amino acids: CSVEVLAGNEQYF. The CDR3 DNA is TGCAGCGTTGAAGTTCTAGCGGGAAACGAGCAGTACTTC.

CDR3 sequence: CSVEGRAPYEQYF. DNA of the CDR3: TGCAGCGTTGAGGGGCGCGCCCCCTACGAGCAGTACTTC. The chain combines TRBV29-1 with TRBJ2-7; a possible D gene is TRBD1 (5 bases). Germline CDR1 reads SQVTM; CDR2 reads ANQGSEA. V was pared by 3 bases and J by 2 bases, with 11 bases between. The CDR3 covers 13 residues.

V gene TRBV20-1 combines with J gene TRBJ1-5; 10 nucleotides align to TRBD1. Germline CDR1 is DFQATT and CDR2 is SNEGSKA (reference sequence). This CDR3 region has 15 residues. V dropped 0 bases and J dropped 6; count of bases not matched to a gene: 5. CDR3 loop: CSARDPGTGAQPQHF. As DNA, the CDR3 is TGCAGTGCTAGAGATCCCGGGACAGGGGCTCAGCCCCAGCATTTT.

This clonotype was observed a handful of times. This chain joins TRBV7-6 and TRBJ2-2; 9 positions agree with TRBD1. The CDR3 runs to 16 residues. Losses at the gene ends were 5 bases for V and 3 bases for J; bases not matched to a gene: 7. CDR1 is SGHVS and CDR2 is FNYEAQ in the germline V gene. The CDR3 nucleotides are TGTGCCAGCAGCCCCCCGGGACAGGGTTACACCGGGGAGCTGTTTTTT. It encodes CASSPPGQGYTGELFF.

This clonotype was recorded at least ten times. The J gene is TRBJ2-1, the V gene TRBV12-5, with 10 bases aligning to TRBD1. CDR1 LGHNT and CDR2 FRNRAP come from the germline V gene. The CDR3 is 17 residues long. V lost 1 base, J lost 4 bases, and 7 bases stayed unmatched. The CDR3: CASGLAGQGPEYNEQFF. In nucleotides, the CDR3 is TGTGCTAGTGGTTTGGCGGGACAGGGGCCCGAATACAATGAGCAGTTCTTC.

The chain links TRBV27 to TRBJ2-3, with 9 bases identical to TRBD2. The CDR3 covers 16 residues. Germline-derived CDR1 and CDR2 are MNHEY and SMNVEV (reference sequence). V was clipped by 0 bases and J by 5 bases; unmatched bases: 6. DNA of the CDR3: TGTGCCAGCAGTTTATCTCCTAGCGGGGACTTAGATACGCAGTATTTT. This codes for CASSLSPSGDLDTQYF.

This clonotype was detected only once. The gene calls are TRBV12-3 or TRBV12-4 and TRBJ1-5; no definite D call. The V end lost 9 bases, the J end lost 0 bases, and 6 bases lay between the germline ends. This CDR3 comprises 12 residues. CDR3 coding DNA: TGTGCCAGTCGGGGTAGCAATCAGCCCCAGCATTTT. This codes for CASRGSNQPQHF.

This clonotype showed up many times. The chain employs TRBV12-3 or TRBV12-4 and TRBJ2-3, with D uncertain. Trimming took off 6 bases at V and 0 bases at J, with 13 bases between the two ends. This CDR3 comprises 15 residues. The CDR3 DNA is TGTGCCAGCAGGCTTAGGATATCTAGCACAGATACGCAGTATTTT. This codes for CASRLRISSTDTQYF.

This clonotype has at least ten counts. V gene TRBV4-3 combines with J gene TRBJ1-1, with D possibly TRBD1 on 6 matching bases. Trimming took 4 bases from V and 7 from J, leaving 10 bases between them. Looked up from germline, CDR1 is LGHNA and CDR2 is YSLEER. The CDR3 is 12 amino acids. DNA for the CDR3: TGCGCCAGCAGCCTACCGGGACATGAAGCTTTCTTT. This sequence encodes CASSLPGHEAFF.

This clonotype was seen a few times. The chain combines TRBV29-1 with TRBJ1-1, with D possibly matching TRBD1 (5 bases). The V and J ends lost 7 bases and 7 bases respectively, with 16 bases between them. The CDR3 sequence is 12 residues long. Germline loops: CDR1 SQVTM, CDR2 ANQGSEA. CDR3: CSGVGDGYEAFF. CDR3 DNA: TGCAGCGGGGTGGGGGACGGATATGAAGCTTTCTTT.

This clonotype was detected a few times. CDR3 in DNA: TGTGCCATCAGGGGGACGGAAAACTACGAGCAGTACTTC. This translates into CAIRGTENYEQYF. The chain has TRBV10-3 and TRBJ2-7, with D perhaps TRBD1 or TRBD2 (5 bases each). This CDR3 has 13 residues. V dropped 6 bases and J dropped 3 bases, with 12 bases sitting between them. Germline V gene data show CDR1 as ENHRY and CDR2 as SYGVKD.